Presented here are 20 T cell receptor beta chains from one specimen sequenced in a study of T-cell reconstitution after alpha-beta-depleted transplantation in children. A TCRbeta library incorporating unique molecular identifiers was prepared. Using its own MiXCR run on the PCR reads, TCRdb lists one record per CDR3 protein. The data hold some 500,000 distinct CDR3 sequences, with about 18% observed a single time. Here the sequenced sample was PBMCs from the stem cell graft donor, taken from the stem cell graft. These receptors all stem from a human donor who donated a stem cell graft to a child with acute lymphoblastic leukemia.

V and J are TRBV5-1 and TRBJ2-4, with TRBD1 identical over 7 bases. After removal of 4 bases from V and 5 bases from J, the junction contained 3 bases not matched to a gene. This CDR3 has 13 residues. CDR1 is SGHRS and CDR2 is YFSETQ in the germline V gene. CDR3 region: CASSLGQENIQYF. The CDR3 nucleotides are TGCGCCAGCAGCCTTGGACAGGAAAACATTCAGTACTTC.

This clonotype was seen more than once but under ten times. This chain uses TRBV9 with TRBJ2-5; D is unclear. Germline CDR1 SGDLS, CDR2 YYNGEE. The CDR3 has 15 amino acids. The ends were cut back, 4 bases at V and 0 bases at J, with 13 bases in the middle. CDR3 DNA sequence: TGTGCCAGCAGCCCCCACCCTTGGGACCAAGAGACCCAGTACTTC. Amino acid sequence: CASSPHPWDQETQYF. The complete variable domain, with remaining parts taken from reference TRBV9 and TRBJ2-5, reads DSGVTQTPKHLITATGQRVTLRCSPRSGDLSVYWYQQSLDQGLQFLIQYYNGEERAKGNILERFSAQQFPDLHSELNLSSLELGDSALYFCASSPHPWDQETQYFGPGTRLLVL.

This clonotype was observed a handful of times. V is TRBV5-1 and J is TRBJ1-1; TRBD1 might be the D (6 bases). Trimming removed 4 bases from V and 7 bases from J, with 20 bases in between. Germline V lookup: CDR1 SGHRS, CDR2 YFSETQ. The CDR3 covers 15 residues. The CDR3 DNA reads TGCGCCAGCAGCCCTCAAGGACAGAGTAGGTATGAAGCTTTCTTT. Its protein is CASSPQGQSRYEAFF.

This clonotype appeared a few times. CDR3 sequence (DNA): TGCAGCGTTGTCGGGGGCACCGGGGAGCTGTTTTTT. This codes for CSVVGGTGELFF. The rearrangement links TRBV29-1 to TRBJ2-2; D may be TRBD2 (6 bases). CDR3 length equals 12 residues. Trimming cost V 4 bases and J 4 bases, with 7 bases left between them. Germline assignment: CDR1 SQVTM and CDR2 ANQGSEA.

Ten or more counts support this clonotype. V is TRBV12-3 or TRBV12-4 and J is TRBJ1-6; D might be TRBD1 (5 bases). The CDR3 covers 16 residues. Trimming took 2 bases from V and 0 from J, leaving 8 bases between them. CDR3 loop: CASSLWGSSYNSPLHF. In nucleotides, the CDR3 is TGTGCCAGCAGTTTATGGGGGAGCTCCTATAATTCACCCCTCCACTTT.

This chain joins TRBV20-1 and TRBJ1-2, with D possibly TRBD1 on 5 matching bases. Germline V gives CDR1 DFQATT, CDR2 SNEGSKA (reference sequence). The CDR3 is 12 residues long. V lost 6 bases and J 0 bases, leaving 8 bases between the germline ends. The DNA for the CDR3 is TGCAGTGCCCCGGGGCCTAACTATGGCTACACCTTC. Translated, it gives CSAPGPNYGYTF.

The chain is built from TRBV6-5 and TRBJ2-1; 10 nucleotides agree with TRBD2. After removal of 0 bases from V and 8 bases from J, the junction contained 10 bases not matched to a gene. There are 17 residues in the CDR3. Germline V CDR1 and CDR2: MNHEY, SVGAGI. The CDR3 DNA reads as TGTGCCAGCAGTTACTCCTGGCTAGCGGGAGATACAGATGAGCAGTTCTTC. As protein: CASSYSWLAGDTDEQFF.

The CDR3 DNA follows: TGTGCCAGCAGCCCCGTCGGGGGGTTTCGCGAGCAGTACTTC. Protein: CASSPVGGFREQYF. The chain carries TRBV9 and TRBJ2-7; 7 nucleotides align to TRBD2. The CDR3 consists of 14 residues. J lost 6 bases, V lost 4 bases, and 10 bases had no gene match. Germline V CDR1 and CDR2: SGDLS, YYNGEE.

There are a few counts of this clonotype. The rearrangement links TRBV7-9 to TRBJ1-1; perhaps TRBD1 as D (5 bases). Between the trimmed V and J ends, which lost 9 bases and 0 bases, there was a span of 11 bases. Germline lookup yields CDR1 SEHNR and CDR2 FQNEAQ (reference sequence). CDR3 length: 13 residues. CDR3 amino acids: CARSPTVNTEAFF. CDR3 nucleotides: TGTGCCAGATCACCGACAGTGAACACTGAAGCTTTCTTT.

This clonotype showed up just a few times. The CDR3 sequence: CASSFQLGTNEQFF. DNA for the CDR3: TGTGCCAGCAGTTTCCAACTAGGAACTAATGAGCAGTTCTTC. The V gene is TRBV27, the J gene TRBJ2-1; TRBD2 is a possible D gene (5 bases). The CDR3 has 14 amino acids. Looked up from germline, CDR1 is MNHEY and CDR2 is SMNVEV (reference sequence). The germline V and J ends were trimmed by 3 bases and 7 bases, with 13 bases remaining between them.

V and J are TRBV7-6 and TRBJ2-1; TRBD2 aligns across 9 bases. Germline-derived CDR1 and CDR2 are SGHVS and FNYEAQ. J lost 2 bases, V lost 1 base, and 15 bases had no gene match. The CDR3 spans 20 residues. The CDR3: CASSLEGFGGRARTYNEQFF. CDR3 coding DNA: TGTGCCAGCAGCTTAGAAGGGTTCGGCGGGAGGGCCCGAACCTACAATGAGCAGTTCTTC. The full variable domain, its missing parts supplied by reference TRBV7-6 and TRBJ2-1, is GAGVSQSPRYKVTKRGQDVALRCDPISGHVSLYWYRQALGQGPEFLTYFNYEAQQDKSGLPNDRFSAERPEGSISTLTIQRTEQRDSAMYRCASSLEGFGGRARTYNEQFFGPGTRLTVL.

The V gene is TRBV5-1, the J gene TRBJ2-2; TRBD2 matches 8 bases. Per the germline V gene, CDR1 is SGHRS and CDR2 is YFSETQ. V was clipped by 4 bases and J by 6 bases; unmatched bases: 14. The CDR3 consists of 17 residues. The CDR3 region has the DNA TGCGCCAGCAGCATTACCGGGACTAGGATCGACCCCGGGGAGCTGTTTTTT. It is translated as CASSITGTRIDPGELFF.

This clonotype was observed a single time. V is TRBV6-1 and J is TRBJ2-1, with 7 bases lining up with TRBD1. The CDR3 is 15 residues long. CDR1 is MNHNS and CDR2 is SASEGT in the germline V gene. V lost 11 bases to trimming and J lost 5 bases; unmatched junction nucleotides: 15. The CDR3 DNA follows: TGTGCCGCTAGGCGGAGGACAGGTAGCCACAATGAGCAGTTCTTC. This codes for CAARRRTGSHNEQFF.

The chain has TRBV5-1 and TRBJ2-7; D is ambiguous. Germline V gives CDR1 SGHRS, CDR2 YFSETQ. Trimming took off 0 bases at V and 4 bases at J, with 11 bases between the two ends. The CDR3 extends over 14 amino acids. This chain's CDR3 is CASSLEWERYEQYF. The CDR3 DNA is TGCGCCAGCAGCTTGGAATGGGAAAGATACGAGCAGTACTTC.

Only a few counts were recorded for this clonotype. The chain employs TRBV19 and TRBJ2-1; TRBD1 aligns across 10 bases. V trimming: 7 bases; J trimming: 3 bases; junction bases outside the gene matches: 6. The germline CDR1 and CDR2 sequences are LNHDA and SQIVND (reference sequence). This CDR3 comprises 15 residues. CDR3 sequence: CASTPGQGFYNEQFF. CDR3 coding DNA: TGTGCCAGTACCCCGGGACAGGGGTTCTACAATGAGCAGTTCTTC.

The CDR3 region has the DNA TGTGCCAGCAGCTCCACGGACAGGGGCCGCCTGAACACTGAAGCTTTCTTT. Its translation: CASSSTDRGRLNTEAFF. V gene TRBV11-2 combines with J gene TRBJ1-1, with TRBD1 matching 9 bases. After removal of 4 bases from V and 0 bases from J, the junction contained 9 bases not matched to a gene. Germline CDR1 SGHAT, CDR2 FQNNGV. The CDR3 covers 17 residues.

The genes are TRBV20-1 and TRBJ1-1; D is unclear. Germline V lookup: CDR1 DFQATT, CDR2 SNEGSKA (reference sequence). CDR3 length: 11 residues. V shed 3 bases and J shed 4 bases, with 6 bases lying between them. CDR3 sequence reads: CSASWGTEAFF. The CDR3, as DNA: TGCAGTGCTAGTTGGGGCACTGAAGCTTTCTTT.

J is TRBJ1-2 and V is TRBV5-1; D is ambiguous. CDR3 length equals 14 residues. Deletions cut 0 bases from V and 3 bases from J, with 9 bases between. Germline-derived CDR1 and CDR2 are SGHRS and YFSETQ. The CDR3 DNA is TGCGCCAGCAGCTTGGATGAGGGCTACTATGGCTACACCTTC. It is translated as CASSLDEGYYGYTF.

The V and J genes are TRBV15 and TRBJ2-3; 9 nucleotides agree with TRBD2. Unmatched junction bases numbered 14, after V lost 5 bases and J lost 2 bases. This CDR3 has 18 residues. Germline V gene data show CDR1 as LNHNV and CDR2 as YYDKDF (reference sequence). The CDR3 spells CATSDYQAGGYNTDTQYF. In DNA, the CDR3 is TGTGCCACCAGCGATTACCAAGCGGGAGGTTATAACACAGATACGCAGTATTTT.

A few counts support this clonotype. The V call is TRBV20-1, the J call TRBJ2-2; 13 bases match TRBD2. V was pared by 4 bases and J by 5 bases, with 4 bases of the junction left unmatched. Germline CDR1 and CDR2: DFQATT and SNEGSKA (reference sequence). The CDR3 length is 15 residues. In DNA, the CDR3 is TGCAGTGCTACAGGACTAGCGGGAGATACCGGGGAGCTGTTTTTT. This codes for CSATGLAGDTGELFF.